One T cell receptor (beta chain) is described in this entry. The data belong to a study of blood T cell repertoires in COVID-19. Whole-study context: Specimens from acute and convalescent COVID-19 originated in the United States, Italy and Spain. PBMCs, B-cell-depleted T cells, or T cells were the source of the cDNA or gDNA that made up the material.

Original handling: It was from reference gene primer amplification that nucleated cell counts were estimated. Using immunoSEQ multiplex PCR, the repertoire was profiled, and TCRdb retains in-frame clones only, with some absent. V and J calls and clone size are given by that table; D and trimming were obtained from the DNA. This table has about 300,000 clones, 70% to 90% appearing once. Seattle patients were enrolled during active infection and followed longitudinally. CDR1 and CDR2 (germline): LGHDT, YNNKEL (reference sequence). The V gene end was trimmed by 3 bases and the J gene end by 5 bases; junction bases not matched to a gene: 16. The length of the CDR3 is 19 residues.

The rearrangement joins TRBV3-1 (or the pseudogene TRBV3-2) to TRBJ2-5; 12 bases align to TRBD1. The clonotype comes from a woman aged 45-60 years with COVID-19, enrolled during active disease. Source material: peripheral blood. CDR3 bases: TGTGCCAGCAGCCATGCTCCTCCCTGGGACAGGGGGCGCCGGGAGACCCAGTACTTC. This encodes CASSHAPPWDRGRRETQYF.